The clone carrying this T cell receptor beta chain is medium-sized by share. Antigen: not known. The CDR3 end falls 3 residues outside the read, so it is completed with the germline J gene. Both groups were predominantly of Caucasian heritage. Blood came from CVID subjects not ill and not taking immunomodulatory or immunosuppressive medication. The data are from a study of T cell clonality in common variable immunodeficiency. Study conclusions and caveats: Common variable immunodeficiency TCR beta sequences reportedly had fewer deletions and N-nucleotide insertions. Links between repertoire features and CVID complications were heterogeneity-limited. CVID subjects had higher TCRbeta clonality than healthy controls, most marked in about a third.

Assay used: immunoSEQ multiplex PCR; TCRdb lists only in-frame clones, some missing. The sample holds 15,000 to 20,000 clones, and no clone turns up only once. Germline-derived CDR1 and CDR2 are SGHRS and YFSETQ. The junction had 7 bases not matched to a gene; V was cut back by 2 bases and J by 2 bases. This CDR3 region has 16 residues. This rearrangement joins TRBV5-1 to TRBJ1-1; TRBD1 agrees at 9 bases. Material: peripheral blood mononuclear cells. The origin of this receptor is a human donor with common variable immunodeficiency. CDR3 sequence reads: CASSFFIQGANTEAFF. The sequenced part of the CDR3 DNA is TGCGCCAGCAGCTTTTTCATACAGGGGGCCAACACTGAA.